This TCR beta chain derives from a study of CD8 T cells in ankylosing spondylitis. V dropped 3 bases and J dropped 7; count of bases not matched to a gene: 15. The CDR3 is made up of 19 amino acids. Germline V gene sequence: CDR1 LGHNA, CDR2 YNFKEQ. TCRdb re-derived calls from the 5' RACE reads in MiXCR, one entry per CDR3 protein. The sample lists about 130,000 distinct CDR3 sequences, about a tenth occurring once. The V call is TRBV4-2, the J call TRBJ2-1, with 13 positions matching TRBD2. The sample consisted of blood, either unsorted or a sorted T cell fraction (not recorded which). This sequence was found in a male donor with ankylosing spondylitis or in good health (not recorded which). For the CDR3, the DNA is TGTGCCAGCAGCCAGCCACTAGCGGGAGGGCCCGGGCGAAGAAATGAGCAGTTCTTC. Translation gives CASSQPLAGGPGRRNEQFF.